Listed below are T cell receptor beta chains from one sample, sequenced in a study of T-cell reconstitution after alpha-beta-depleted transplantation in children. Each CDR3 protein is one row after TCRdb ran MiXCR on the PCR reads. The sample shows a few hundred thousand distinct CDR3 sequences, around 17% of them seen only once. Sequences were derived from PBMCs from the stem cell graft donor, sampled from the stem cell graft. The receptor set was obtained from a human donor who donated a stem cell graft to a child with acute lymphoblastic leukemia. Both conserved end residues are part of each CDR3. Each record gives: clone size, J gene, V gene, CDR3 length, D gene, CDR3 protein, CDR3 DNA. D genes are given only for firm matches. Part of the rows lack a size; the others show once, few, many or a class for expanded clones.

clone_size: many
j_call: TRBJ2-7
v_call: TRBV20-1
cdr3_length: 16
d_call: TRBD2
cdr3_aa: CSASTGTSGFSYEQYF
cdr3_nt: TGCAGTGCTAGTACCGGGACTAGCGGGTTCTCCTACGAGCAGTACTTC

clone_size: many
j_call: TRBJ2-7
v_call: TRBV19
cdr3_length: 15
d_call: NA
cdr3_aa: CASSSTGILSYEQYF
cdr3_nt: TGTGCCAGTAGTTCGACCGGGATTCTTTCCTACGAGCAGTACTTC

clone_size: few
j_call: TRBJ2-7
v_call: TRBV27
cdr3_length: 15
d_call: TRBD1
cdr3_aa: CASSLRTGGNYEQYF
cdr3_nt: TGTGCCAGCAGTTTAAGAACAGGGGGCAACTACGAGCAGTACTTC

clone_size: few
j_call: TRBJ2-1
v_call: TRBV12-3/TRBV12-4
cdr3_length: 14
d_call: NA
cdr3_aa: CASSFQYVYNEQFF
cdr3_nt: TGTGCCAGCAGTTTTCAGTACGTCTACAATGAGCAGTTCTTC

clone_size: NA
j_call: TRBJ2-7
v_call: TRBV11-2
cdr3_length: 19
d_call: TRBD1
cdr3_aa: CASSFEVDRVASIYDEQYF
cdr3_nt: TGTGCCAGCAGCTTCGAGGTGGACAGGGTGGCAAGTATCTACGACGAGCAGTACTTC

clone_size: NA
j_call: TRBJ2-4
v_call: TRBV7-9
cdr3_length: 15
d_call: TRBD1
cdr3_aa: CASSLEQGAKNIQYF
cdr3_nt: TGTGCCAGCAGCTTAGAACAGGGGGCCAAAAACATTCAGTACTTC

clone_size: few
j_call: TRBJ2-7
v_call: TRBV5-1
cdr3_length: 17
d_call: TRBD1
cdr3_aa: CASSWPRGQGDTYEQYF
cdr3_nt: TGCGCCAGCAGCTGGCCAAGGGGACAGGGGGATACCTACGAGCAGTACTTC

clone_size: few
j_call: TRBJ1-2
v_call: TRBV6-2/TRBV6-3
cdr3_length: 16
d_call: NA
cdr3_aa: CASSYGWTSQGYGYTF
cdr3_nt: TGTGCCAGCAGTTACGGGTGGACATCTCAGGGCTATGGCTACACCTTC

clone_size: NA
j_call: TRBJ2-4
v_call: TRBV3-1
cdr3_length: 19
d_call: NA
cdr3_aa: CASSPRVGGREVAKNIQYF
cdr3_nt: TGTGCCAGCAGCCCCAGGGTAGGAGGAAGGGAAGTGGCCAAAAACATTCAGTACTTC

clone_size: many
j_call: TRBJ2-7
v_call: TRBV20-1
cdr3_length: 13
d_call: TRBD2
cdr3_aa: CSAGGSGRGEQYF
cdr3_nt: TGCAGTGCTGGGGGTAGCGGGAGGGGCGAGCAGTACTTC

clone_size: NA
j_call: TRBJ2-1
v_call: TRBV7-9
cdr3_length: 17
d_call: NA
cdr3_aa: CASSSPRPQGSYNEQFF
cdr3_nt: TGTGCCAGCAGCTCCCCCCGGCCACAGGGCTCCTACAATGAGCAGTTCTTC

clone_size: NA
j_call: TRBJ2-1
v_call: TRBV9
cdr3_length: 16
d_call: NA
cdr3_aa: CASSPPRQGSYNEQFF
cdr3_nt: TGTGCCAGCAGCCCCCCCCGTCAGGGCTCCTACAATGAGCAGTTCTTC

clone_size: few
j_call: TRBJ2-7
v_call: TRBV9
cdr3_length: 15
d_call: TRBD2
cdr3_aa: CASSVEGLAPHEQYF
cdr3_nt: TGTGCCAGCAGCGTAGAGGGACTAGCCCCCCACGAGCAGTACTTC

clone_size: few
j_call: TRBJ2-6
v_call: TRBV15
cdr3_length: 15
d_call: NA
cdr3_aa: CATSRVQSGANVLTF
cdr3_nt: TGTGCCACCAGCAGAGTACAGAGTGGGGCCAACGTCCTGACTTTC

clone_size: NA
j_call: TRBJ2-7
v_call: TRBV12-3/TRBV12-4
cdr3_length: 11
d_call: NA
cdr3_aa: CASIGFYEQYF
cdr3_nt: TGTGCCAGCATTGGGTTTTACGAGCAGTACTTC